The 30 T cell receptor beta chains listed next were all sequenced from one sample in a study of shared clonotypes between healthy human individuals. Assay: immunoSEQ multiplex PCR; the TCRdb copy retains only in-frame clones and omits some. The sample gives some 500,000 clones, less than 96% of which show up once; roughly 0.06% is in the top ten. Sequenced: naive CD4+ T cells sorted from blood. Subset: CD45RA+ positively selected. All receptors come from a woman between 25 and 40 years old in good health.

About this clone: The sample carries other DNA sequences with the same CDR3. The chain combines TRBV2 with TRBJ2-7; a possible D gene is TRBD2 (6 bases). Looked up from germline, CDR1 is SNHLY and CDR2 is FYNNEI. The CDR3 extends over 12 amino acids. Trimming left V 6 bases short and J 6 bases short, with 12 bases between. The CDR3 sequence is CASRGEVSEQYF. DNA of the CDR3: TGTGCCAGCAGGGGGGAGGTCTCCGAGCAGTACTTC. The variable domain in full, with the rest retrieved from reference TRBV2 and TRBJ2-7, is EPEVTQTPSHQVTQMGQEVILRCVPISNHLYFYWYRQILGQKVEFLVSFYNNEISEKSEIFDDQFSVERPDGSNFTLKIRSTKLEDSAMYFCASRGEVSEQYFGPGTRLTVT.

V is TRBV5-1 and J is TRBJ2-2; 9 bases line up with TRBD1. The CDR3 consists of 18 residues. Losses at the gene ends were 4 bases for V and 4 bases for J; bases not matched to a gene: 14. Germline-derived CDR1 and CDR2 are SGHRS and YFSETQ. The CDR3 DNA is TGCGCCAGCAGCACAGGACAGGGGATGACGATAAGCACCGGGGAGCTGTTTTTT. This encodes CASSTGQGMTISTGELFF. Combining the CDR3 with reference TRBV5-1 and TRBJ2-2 gives the whole variable domain KAGVTQTPRYLIKTRGQQVTLSCSPISGHRSVSWYQQTPGQGLQFLFEYFSETQRNKGNFPGRFSGRQFSNSRSEMNVSTLELGDSALYLCASSTGQGMTISTGELFFGEGSRLTVL.

The chain has TRBV6-6 and TRBJ1-4; 7 bases match TRBD1. Unmatched junction bases numbered 10, after V lost 2 bases and J lost 10 bases. The CDR3 spans 15 residues. Per germline, CDR1 MNHNY and CDR2 SVGAGI (reference sequence). DNA for the CDR3: TGTGCCAGCAGTTACCTCACCGGGACAGCCGTAAAACTGTTTTTT. It is translated as CASSYLTGTAVKLFF.

This CDR3 reads CASTLGGTQYF. The CDR3 region has the DNA TGTGCCAGCACGCTCGGGGGGACCCAGTACTTC. The V call is TRBV7-9, the J call TRBJ2-5; D possibly corresponds to TRBD2 (6 bases). CDR1 is SEHNR and CDR2 is FQNEAQ in the germline V gene (reference sequence). V lost 7 bases to trimming and J lost 7 bases, with 10 bases between them. CDR3 length equals 11 residues.

CDR3 in amino acids: CASSVEEYNEQFF. The CDR3 DNA sequence: TGTGCCAGCAGCGTAGAGGAGTACAATGAGCAGTTCTTC. The V and J genes are TRBV9 and TRBJ2-1; D is ambiguous. The CDR3 is 13 residues long. Trimming shortened V by 0 bases and J by 4 bases, and 5 bases separated the two germline ends. The germline gives CDR1 SGDLS, CDR2 YYNGEE. The full variable domain, its missing parts supplied by reference TRBV9 and TRBJ2-1, is DSGVTQTPKHLITATGQRVTLRCSPRSGDLSVYWYQQSLDQGLQFLIQYYNGEERAKGNILERFSAQQFPDLHSELNLSSLELGDSALYFCASSVEEYNEQFFGPGTRLTVL.

This clone has a single count. V usage is TRBV9 and J usage is TRBJ2-2; D is uncertain. This CDR3 spans 13 amino acids. Germline loops: CDR1 SGDLS, CDR2 YYNGEE. Trimming took 2 bases from V and 3 from J, leaving 5 bases between them. CDR3 in DNA: TGTGCCAGCAGCGTTGGACACACCGGGGAGCTGTTTTTT. Protein: CASSVGHTGELFF.

Only one count was recorded for this clone. CDR3 amino acids: CASRGIHTDTQYF. The CDR3 bases are TGTGCCAGTAGGGGGATACACACAGATACGCAGTATTTT. The rearrangement joins TRBV19 to TRBJ2-3; D is uncertain. The CDR3 spans 13 residues. Deletions cut 6 bases from V and 2 bases from J, with 9 bases between. The germline CDR1 and CDR2 sequences are LNHDA and SQIVND (reference sequence).

Only one count was recorded for this clone. The chain is built from TRBV7-9 and TRBJ2-7; D uncertain. Trimming removed 5 bases at V and 6 bases at J, with 11 bases between. CDR3 length: 12 residues. Germline CDR1 is SEHNR and CDR2 is FQNEAQ (reference sequence). CDR3 bases: TGTGCCAGCAGCCCAAATCGGTTCGAGCAGTACTTC. It specifies CASSPNRFEQYF.

This chain uses TRBV7-3 with TRBJ1-3, with D perhaps TRBD1 (5 bases). Trimming left V 4 bases short and J 4 bases short, with 8 bases between. This CDR3 region has 13 residues. Per the germline V gene, CDR1 is SGHTA and CDR2 is FQGTGA. The CDR3 DNA reads as TGTGCCAGCAGCTGGAGGGGCGGAAACACCATATATTTT. This sequence encodes CASSWRGGNTIYF.

V and J are TRBV9 and TRBJ2-7; D not certain. V dropped 4 bases and J dropped 1 base, with 15 bases sitting between them. This CDR3 is built from 15 residues. Germline V gives CDR1 SGDLS, CDR2 YYNGEE. The CDR3 sequence: CASSPPRARSYEQYF. In DNA, the CDR3 is TGTGCCAGCAGCCCGCCCCGGGCCAGGTCCTACGAGCAGTACTTC.

The chain couples TRBV10-3 to TRBJ2-7; TRBD2 might be the D (6 bases). Germline-derived CDR1 and CDR2 are ENHRY and SYGVKD. The CDR3 is made up of 14 amino acids. Trimming removed 4 bases from V and 4 bases from J, with 14 bases in between. The CDR3 nucleotides read TGTGCCATCAGTGCACGGGACTCCGGATACGAGCAGTACTTC. Translation gives CAISARDSGYEQYF.

The CDR3 nucleotides read TGTGCCAGCAGTTGGACTAGCGGGAAACAAGAGACCCAGTACTTC. This encodes CASSWTSGKQETQYF. The chain combines TRBV11-2 with TRBJ2-5, with 12 bases fitting TRBD2. With 6 bases clipped from V and 2 bases from J, the junction kept 4 bases outside the gene matches. The germline CDR1 and CDR2 sequences are SGHAT and FQNNGV. This CDR3 has 15 residues.

V usage is TRBV28 and J usage is TRBJ2-7, with 8 bases that match TRBD1. V lost 5 bases to trimming and J lost 2 bases; unmatched junction nucleotides: 8. Germline CDR1 is MDHEN and CDR2 is SYDVKM. The CDR3 consists of 15 residues. The CDR3 sequence: CASSPPGQAPYEQYF. The CDR3 bases are TGTGCCAGCAGTCCTCCGGGACAGGCCCCCTACGAGCAGTACTTC.

As DNA, the CDR3 is TGTGCCAGCAGTTGCCCGGGACTAGCGGGATGTGAGCAGTTCTTC. It yields the protein CASSCPGLAGCEQFF. The rearrangement uses TRBV28 and TRBJ2-1; 13 bases are shared with TRBD2. The V and J ends lost 4 bases and 9 bases, in that order; junction bases with no gene match: 6. The germline CDR1 and CDR2 sequences are MDHEN and SYDVKM. The CDR3 has 15 residues.

The chain carries TRBV7-9 and TRBJ2-7, with D possibly being TRBD1 (5 bases). CDR1 SEHNR and CDR2 FQNEAQ come from the germline V gene (reference sequence). The CDR3 spans 15 residues. The V end lost 2 bases, the J end lost 3 bases, and 14 bases lay between the germline ends. CDR3 coding DNA: TGTGCCAGCAGCTTATGGGGCATAAACAACTACGAGCAGTACTTC. Protein: CASSLWGINNYEQYF.

This clone was seen once. This chain links TRBV7-9 with TRBJ2-2; TRBD2 matches at 7 bases. Germline V gives CDR1 SEHNR, CDR2 FQNEAQ (reference sequence). This CDR3 comprises 15 residues. The V segment lost 4 bases and the J segment 7 bases; nucleotides outside the gene matches: 9. CDR3 sequence reads: CASSSGREGLGELFF. In DNA, the CDR3 is TGTGCCAGCAGCTCCGGCAGGGAGGGCCTCGGGGAGCTGTTTTTT.

The chain is built from TRBV5-4 and TRBJ1-2, with a tentative D call TRBD1 (5 bases). Trimming removed 3 bases at V and 5 bases at J, with 20 bases between. The germline gives CDR1 SGHNT, CDR2 YYREEE (reference sequence). This CDR3 spans 16 amino acids. CDR3: CASSSTGTVLFYGYTF. The CDR3 bases are TGTGCCAGCAGCTCGACCGGGACCGTCTTATTTTATGGCTACACCTTC.

The rearrangement uses TRBV30 and TRBJ1-1, with 7 bases matching TRBD1. The ends lost 8 bases at V and 3 bases at J; junction bases unmatched: 9. Germline V gives CDR1 GTSNPN, CDR2 SVGIG (reference sequence). CDR3 length: 13 amino acids. The CDR3 region is CALLQGKDTEAFF. CDR3 coding DNA: TGTGCCCTCCTACAGGGGAAGGACACTGAAGCTTTCTTT.

The gene calls are TRBV5-1 and TRBJ1-2; 11 positions match TRBD1. The V gene end was trimmed by 6 bases and the J gene end by 8 bases; junction bases not matched to a gene: 12. The CDR3 runs 15 residues. Germline lookup yields CDR1 SGHRS and CDR2 YFSETQ. The CDR3 sequence is CASNSGTGGAQGYTF. The CDR3 region has the DNA TGCGCCAGCAACTCCGGGACAGGGGGTGCCCAGGGCTACACCTTC.

The chain has TRBV19 and TRBJ1-4; 9 nucleotides line up with TRBD1. The CDR3 length is 17 residues. The germline V gene encodes CDR1 LNHDA and CDR2 SQIVND (reference sequence). The V and J ends lost 8 bases and 0 bases, in that order; junction bases with no gene match: 10. The CDR3 sequence is CASGLGQGIATNEKLFF. CDR3 sequence (DNA): TGTGCCAGTGGGCTGGGACAGGGTATTGCAACTAATGAAAAACTGTTTTTT.

J is TRBJ2-7 and V is TRBV28; D might be TRBD2 (6 bases). This CDR3 region has 13 residues. Germline V lookup: CDR1 MDHEN, CDR2 SYDVKM. The V end lost 3 bases, the J end lost 5 bases, and 11 bases lay between the germline ends. CDR3 protein: CASSFGGRNEQYF. The DNA for the CDR3 is TGTGCCAGCAGTTTCGGGGGTAGGAACGAGCAGTACTTC.

On this clone: This specimen includes other DNA sequences encoding the same CDR3. As DNA, the CDR3 is TGCGCCAGCAGCTTGTTAGGCTACGAGCAGTACTTC. Translating gives CASSLLGYEQYF. The chain combines TRBV5-1 with TRBJ2-7; D remains ambiguous. Trimming took 1 base from V and 3 from J, leaving 5 bases between them. This CDR3 has 12 residues. Germline lookup yields CDR1 SGHRS and CDR2 YFSETQ.

The rearrangement joins TRBV11-3 to TRBJ2-3; a possible D gene is TRBD1 (6 bases). The CDR3 consists of 13 residues. CDR1 is SGHNT and CDR2 is YENEEA in the germline V gene. Trimming removed 1 base at V and 7 bases at J, with 9 bases between. The CDR3 sequence: CASSLVGQHTQYF. Written as DNA, the CDR3 is TGTGCCAGCAGCTTAGTAGGACAGCATACGCAGTATTTT.

This clone was found a few times. The identical CDR3 is also encoded by other nucleotide sequences in the sample. The genes are TRBV14 and TRBJ2-2; D is unclear. V was pared by 0 bases and J by 0 bases, with 2 bases between. CDR1 and CDR2 from the germline V gene are SGHDN and FVKESK. This CDR3 is built from 14 residues. CDR3 sequence: CASSQDSNTGELFF. The CDR3 DNA follows: TGTGCCAGCAGCCAAGACTCGAACACCGGGGAGCTGTTTTTT. Full variable domain (rest looked up from reference TRBV14 and TRBJ2-2): EAGVTQFPSHSVIEKGQTVTLRCDPISGHDNLYWYRRVMGKEIKFLLHFVKESKQDESGMPNNRFLAERTGGTYSTLKVQPAELEDSGVYFCASSQDSNTGELFFGEGSRLTVL.

This chain uses TRBV6-6 with TRBJ1-1; D is possibly TRBD1 (5 bases). V gave up 6 bases and J gave up 1 base, with 12 bases separating them. The CDR3 covers 14 residues. The germline V gene has CDR1 MNHNY and CDR2 SVGAGI (reference sequence). The CDR3 region is CASRNRIGNTEAFF. DNA for the CDR3: TGTGCCAGCAGGAACAGGATTGGGAACACTGAAGCTTTCTTT.

This clone was observed once. The chain joins TRBV6-5 to TRBJ1-3; D perhaps matches TRBD1 (6 bases). The V end was cut by 2 bases, the J end by 0 bases, with 8 bases between. CDR3 length equals 15 residues. Germline V CDR1 and CDR2: MNHEY, SVGAGI. DNA for the CDR3: TGTGCCAGCAGTTACGAGGGGGGCTCTGGAAACACCATATATTTT. Translation gives CASSYEGGSGNTIYF.

The chain has TRBV21-1 and TRBJ2-5; the table's TRBD2 call for D was not verified on the DNA. TRBV21-1 is assigned pseudogene status. The CDR3 consists of 18 residues. CDR3 protein: CASSKVCGTSGPKETQYF. Here the CDR3 DNA reads TGTGCCAGCAGCAAAGTTTGCGGGACTAGCGGACCCAAAGAGACCCAGTACTTC.

The chain combines TRBV28 with TRBJ2-3; 7 bases line up with TRBD1. This CDR3 has 15 amino acids. Germline V lookup: CDR1 MDHEN, CDR2 SYDVKM. After removal of 2 bases from V and 3 bases from J, the junction contained 5 bases not matched to a gene. CDR3 DNA sequence: TGTGCCAGCAGTTTACAACAGGGGATGACAGATACGCAGTATTTT. Protein: CASSLQQGMTDTQYF.

J is TRBJ2-6 and V is TRBV5-1, with TRBD1 matching over 9 bases. Trimming removed 4 bases from V and 0 bases from J; junction bases left unmatched: 8. CDR3 length: 18 amino acids. Germline V gives CDR1 SGHRS, CDR2 YFSETQ. CDR3 residues: CASSPSRDRVSGANVLTF. The CDR3 DNA reads as TGCGCCAGCAGCCCGAGCCGGGACAGGGTCTCTGGGGCCAACGTCCTGACTTTC.

The chain combines TRBV5-4 with TRBJ1-1; possibly TRBD1 for D (6 bases). Germline V gene lookup returns CDR1 SGHNT and CDR2 YYREEE (reference sequence). The CDR3 sequence is 15 residues long. V was shortened by 0 bases and J by 3 bases, with 12 bases between the two germline ends. CDR3 nucleotides: TGTGCCAGCAGCTTGGGAGCAGGGGCATACACTGAAGCTTTCTTT. This encodes CASSLGAGAYTEAFF.